This T cell receptor (beta chain) originates from a study of identical twins. Study-level findings and limits: Fewer insertions were carried by abundant cord blood beta clonotypes, but none was seen in memory repertoires.

MiXCR, applied by TCRdb to the 5' RACE reads, yields one record per CDR3 protein. This table has 450,000 or so distinct CDR3 sequences, around 24% appearing once. With respect to this clonotype: Its antigen is still unknown.

The sample also formed part of further work on T cells expressing NK-cell markers. This second study says: Seven of the eight sequenced donors were classified as HCMV-seropositive, and one was classified as seronegative.

Material for sequencing was CD4+ T cells sorted from blood. The source is a woman aged 18-29 years in good health.

The chain's CDR3 is CASSEYGGRAGAYNEQFF. The CDR3 bases are TGTGCCAGCAGTGAATATGGAGGGCGAGCGGGAGCTTACAATGAGCAGTTCTTC. The chain combines TRBV25-1 with TRBJ2-1, with 8 bases identical to TRBD2. With 0 bases clipped from V and 4 bases from J, the junction kept 11 bases outside the gene matches. CDR3 length: 18 residues. The germline V gene has CDR1 MGHDK and CDR2 SYGVNS.